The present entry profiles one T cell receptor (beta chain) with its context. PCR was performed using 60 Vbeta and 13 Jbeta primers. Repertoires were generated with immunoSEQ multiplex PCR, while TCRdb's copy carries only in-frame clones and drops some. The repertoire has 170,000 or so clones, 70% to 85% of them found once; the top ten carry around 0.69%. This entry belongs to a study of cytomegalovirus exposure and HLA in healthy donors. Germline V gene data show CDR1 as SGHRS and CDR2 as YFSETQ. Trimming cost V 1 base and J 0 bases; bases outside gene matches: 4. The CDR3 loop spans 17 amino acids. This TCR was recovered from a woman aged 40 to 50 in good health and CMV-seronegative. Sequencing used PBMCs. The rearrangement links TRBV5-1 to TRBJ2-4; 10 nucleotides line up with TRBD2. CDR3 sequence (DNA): TGCGCCAGCAGCTTGACTAGCGGGATGGAAGCCAAAAACATTCAGTACTTC. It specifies CASSLTSGMEAKNIQYF.